This TCR beta chain was obtained from a study of neurological immune-mediated disorders. The cDNA was generated through 5'RACE incorporating 10-nucleotide random UMIs. Sequencing runs each yielded over 160 million TCR-beta sequences from 15-18 subjects. TCRdb reprocessed the 5' RACE reads with MiXCR, giving one entry per CDR3 protein. The sample holds some 46,000 distinct CDR3 sequences, about a tenth seen once. This clonotype was counted ten times or more. Its antigen remains unknown. This CDR3 contains 12 residues. The V gene lost 7 bases and the J gene lost 9 bases, with 10 bases spanning the gap. The germline CDR1 and CDR2 sequences are MDHEN and SYDVKM. Study findings and constraints: HTLV-1-associated myelopathy displayed the greatest TCR clonal expansion, and multiple sclerosis exhibited the smallest, lower than that of healthy controls. No CDR3 amino acid sequences were shared by expanded clones across subjects, suggesting private repertoires in all groups.

Material for sequencing was PBMCs. The chain recombines TRBV28 with TRBJ1-6; D unclear. The receptor was isolated from a man between 65 and 85 years old with HTLV-1-associated myelopathy (HAM/TSP). The CDR3 sequence is CASTESPSPLHF. Written as DNA, the CDR3 is TGTGCCAGCACTGAGTCCCCTTCACCCCTCCACTTT.